The entry that follows covers one T cell receptor beta chain sequence. In the original workflow: Counts of nucleated cells, estimated from reference gene primer amplification, were obtained. TCRdb's copy holds only in-frame clones and misses some; the assay was immunoSEQ multiplex PCR. V and J calls and clone size follow that table, whereas D and trimming were derived from the DNA. The table lists over 55,000 clones, around nine tenths of them singletons. The sample originates from a study of blood T cell repertoires in COVID-19. Study-level background: The cDNA or gDNA used as material had been derived from T cells, B-cell-depleted T cells, or PBMCs.

CDR1 is GTSNPN, CDR2 SVGIG, per germline (reference sequence). The ends lost 1 base at V and 5 bases at J; junction bases unmatched: 2. This CDR3 region has 14 residues. Material for sequencing was peripheral blood. The V and J genes are TRBV30 and TRBJ1-2, with 12 bases that match TRBD1. The origin of this receptor is a woman at least 80 years old with acute or convalescent COVID-19. The DNA of the CDR3 is TGTGCCTGGAGTGGGGGACAGGGGGCTTATGGCTACACCTTC. It specifies CAWSGGQGAYGYTF.